This passage covers 28 T cell receptor beta chains from one sample sequenced in a study of T cell changes during pregnancy in multiple sclerosis. Method: immunoSEQ multiplex PCR; TCRdb's copy keeps in-frame clones and lacks some. The data contain more than 70,000 clones, approximately 90% of them singletons. Source: peripheral blood, taken before pregnancy. Receptors were obtained from a female donor with multiple sclerosis, enrolled in a pregnancy study.

The CDR3, as DNA: TGCAGCGTTGAGGCAGGCTACACCTTC. It codes for CSVEAGYTF. The rearrangement joins TRBV29-1 to TRBJ1-2; D uncertain. Trimming removed 3 bases from V and 8 bases from J, with 4 bases in between. This CDR3 has 9 amino acids. CDR1 SQVTM and CDR2 ANQGSEA come from the germline V gene.

The chain uses TRBV6-1 and TRBJ1-2; D call uncertain. Between the trimmed V and J ends, which lost 7 bases and 4 bases, there was a span of 13 bases. Germline V gene lookup returns CDR1 MNHNS and CDR2 SASEGT. This CDR3 contains 13 residues. CDR3 loop: CASTPGQLYGYTF. For the CDR3, the DNA is TGTGCCAGCACTCCAGGTCAGCTCTATGGCTACACCTTC.

The chain joins TRBV30 to TRBJ2-1; D perhaps matches TRBD2 (5 bases). CDR1 and CDR2 (germline): GTSNPN, SVGIG (reference sequence). Trimming took 0 bases from V and 10 from J, leaving 19 bases between them. The length of the CDR3 is 15 residues. The CDR3 coding sequence is TGTGCCTGGAGTGTACCCCGGGCTAGCTGGTCCGAGCAGTTCTTC. Encoded protein: CAWSVPRASWSEQFF.

The chain carries TRBV19 and TRBJ2-1, with D possibly matching TRBD2 (5 bases). Germline V gives CDR1 LNHDA, CDR2 SQIVND (reference sequence). This CDR3 spans 15 amino acids. V was pared by 3 bases and J by 5 bases, with 14 bases between. The CDR3 DNA sequence: TGTGCCAGTAGTATGGTGAGGGCTATTGACAATGAGCAGTTCTTC. Encoded protein: CASSMVRAIDNEQFF.

V and J are TRBV7-9 and TRBJ2-3; D remains unclear. Germline values: CDR1 SEHNR, CDR2 FQNEAQ (reference sequence). The CDR3 is made up of 14 amino acids. With 3 bases removed from V and 2 bases from J, the gap between germline ends came to 9 bases. The CDR3 reads CASSFGGDTDTQYF. The CDR3 DNA is TGTGCCAGCAGCTTTGGCGGTGACACAGATACGCAGTATTTT.

The chain combines TRBV7-8 with TRBJ2-2; no clear D. The V and J ends lost 1 base and 3 bases respectively, with 9 bases between them. This CDR3 region has 15 residues. From germline, CDR1 is SGHVS and CDR2 FQNEAQ. The CDR3 DNA follows: TGTGCCAGCAGCTTAGGCCTACTGTACACCGGGGAGCTGTTTTTT. Protein product: CASSLGLLYTGELFF.

V and J are TRBV7-6 and TRBJ2-3; TRBD2 aligns across 9 bases. The V segment lost 2 bases and the J segment 0 bases; nucleotides outside the gene matches: 3. The CDR3 extends over 16 amino acids. CDR1 is SGHVS, CDR2 FNYEAQ, per germline. As DNA, the CDR3 is TGTGCCAGCAGCTTATCCCTAGCGGGGAGCACAGATACGCAGTATTTT. It translates to CASSLSLAGSTDTQYF.

This sequence joins TRBV7-9 and TRBJ2-7; TRBD2 matches 7 bases. V shed 0 bases, J shed 3 bases, and the junction held 5 bases outside the gene matches. There are 15 residues in the CDR3. Germline V gene sequence: CDR1 SEHNR, CDR2 FQNEAQ (reference sequence). The DNA for the CDR3 is TGTGCCAGCAGCTTAGCGGTCGGGGGGATCTACGAGCAGTACTTC. This gives the protein CASSLAVGGIYEQYF.

The gene calls are TRBV18 and TRBJ1-1; D perhaps matches TRBD1 (6 bases). The CDR3 consists of 13 residues. Germline V gives CDR1 KGHSH, CDR2 LQKENI. The ends were cut back, 2 bases at V and 8 bases at J, with 12 bases in the middle. CDR3 amino acids: CASSPRRQGEAFF. The CDR3 DNA is TGTGCCAGCTCACCAAGGAGGCAGGGGGAAGCTTTCTTT.

A single count supports this clone. This chain links TRBV28 with TRBJ1-5, with 8 bases that match TRBD1. V lost 5 bases, J lost 6 bases, and 9 bases stayed unmatched. The V gene's germline CDR1 is MDHEN and CDR2 SYDVKM. The CDR3 has 15 residues. The CDR3 spells CASSGTTGGSQPQHF. DNA for the CDR3: TGTGCCAGCAGTGGGACCACAGGGGGAAGTCAGCCCCAGCATTTT.

V and J are TRBV5-1 and TRBJ2-7, with TRBD1 matching over 10 bases. The CDR3 is 15 amino acids. Germline-derived CDR1 and CDR2 are SGHRS and YFSETQ. After removal of 2 bases from V and 4 bases from J, the junction contained 6 bases not matched to a gene. In nucleotides, the CDR3 is TGCGCCAGCAGCTTAAGGGACAGGGGTGAATACGAGCAGTACTTC. It is translated as CASSLRDRGEYEQYF.

CDR3 sequence (DNA): TGTGCCAGCAGCCCTCCCTCTCTGTCTTTAACACCCCTCCACTTT. Translated, it gives CASSPPSLSLTPLHF. V usage is TRBV7-9 and J usage is TRBJ1-6; D ambiguous. Trimming took off 5 bases at V and 11 bases at J, with 19 bases between the two ends. CDR1 SEHNR and CDR2 FQNEAQ come from the germline V gene (reference sequence). CDR3 length: 15 residues.

The chain has TRBV7-8 and TRBJ1-5; 9 positions agree with TRBD1. V lost 3 bases and J lost 7; bases outside the gene matches: 19. Germline CDR1 and CDR2: SGHVS and FQNEAQ. This CDR3 region has 19 residues. The CDR3 spells CASSFALVRTGAGGQPQHF. The CDR3 coding sequence is TGTGCCAGCAGCTTCGCGTTAGTAAGGACAGGGGCCGGGGGACAGCCCCAGCATTTT.

The V and J genes are TRBV6-1 and TRBJ2-2; 7 bases are a match to TRBD2. Germline CDR1 is MNHNS and CDR2 is SASEGT. The CDR3 spans 14 residues. V was clipped by 10 bases and J by 3 bases; unmatched bases: 8. The CDR3 nucleotides are TGTGCCACCCATCCGGGGGGTTACACCGGGGAGCTGTTTTTT. This codes for CATHPGGYTGELFF.

The V and J genes are TRBV7-2 and TRBJ1-4, with D perhaps TRBD1 (5 bases). The CDR3 runs 15 residues. CDR1 and CDR2 from the germline V gene are SGHTA and FQGNSA. V was pared by 4 bases and J by 5 bases, with 14 bases between. In DNA form, the CDR3 reads TGTGCCAGCAGCTCGGACGGGGGGTGGAATGAAAAACTGTTTTTT. It yields the protein CASSSDGGWNEKLFF.

The chain is built from TRBV10-1 and TRBJ2-7; TRBD2 agrees at 10 bases. From germline, CDR1 is WNHNN and CDR2 SYGVQD (reference sequence). Unmatched junction bases numbered 10, after V lost 3 bases and J lost 2 bases. The length of the CDR3 is 17 residues. CDR3 in DNA: TGCGCCAGCAGTGACTACGCACAAGCGGGAGGGCCCTACGAGCAGTACTTC. Protein: CASSDYAQAGGPYEQYF.

This rearrangement joins TRBV7-2 to TRBJ2-7, with D uncertain. Germline V CDR1 and CDR2: SGHTA, FQGNSA. Trimming cost V 1 base and J 7 bases, with 8 bases left between them. The CDR3 runs 12 residues. The CDR3 DNA reads TGTGCCAGCAGCTTAGATCTACGTGAGCAGTACTTC. Translating it yields CASSLDLREQYF.

This chain joins TRBV19 and TRBJ2-4; 9 bases are shared with TRBD1. The CDR3 consists of 15 residues. Losses at the gene ends were 6 bases for V and 8 bases for J; bases not matched to a gene: 11. Germline V gene data show CDR1 as LNHDA and CDR2 as SQIVND (reference sequence). CDR3 protein: CASSSPWGQGDIQYF. CDR3 DNA sequence: TGTGCCAGTAGCTCCCCGTGGGGACAGGGAGACATTCAGTACTTC. The complete variable domain, with remaining parts taken from reference TRBV19 and TRBJ2-4, reads DGGITQSPKYLFRKEGQNVTLSCEQNLNHDAMYWYRQDPGQGLRLIYYSQIVNDFQKGDIAEGYSVSREKKESFPLTVTSAQKNPTAFYLCASSSPWGQGDIQYFGAGTRLSVL.

The V and J genes are TRBV4-3 and TRBJ2-7; a weak D match, TRBD1 (6 bases). This CDR3 has 16 amino acids. V lost 0 bases, J lost 0 bases, and 12 bases lay in between. Germline V CDR1 and CDR2: LGHNA, YSLEER. The CDR3 region is CASSQEIQGYSYEQYF. The CDR3 DNA reads TGCGCCAGCAGCCAAGAAATACAGGGATACTCCTACGAGCAGTACTTC.

The chain employs TRBV6-5 and TRBJ1-1, with a weak D call TRBD1 (6 bases). CDR1 is MNHEY and CDR2 is SVGAGI in the germline V gene. The CDR3 has 15 residues. The V and J ends lost 6 bases and 2 bases respectively, with 16 bases between them. This CDR3 reads CASSESRGYNTEAFF. The DNA of the CDR3 is TGTGCCAGCAGCGAAAGCAGGGGATACAACACTGAAGCTTTCTTT.

This clone was recorded once. The chain has TRBV7-3 and TRBJ2-3; 7 bases agree with TRBD2. The CDR3 is 16 residues long. J gave up 0 bases and V 2 bases, and 5 bases lay outside the gene matches. CDR1 is SGHTA, CDR2 FQGTGA, per germline. CDR3 loop: CASSLLGSGSTDTQYF. CDR3 DNA: TGTGCCAGCAGCTTATTGGGTAGCGGGAGCACAGATACGCAGTATTTT.

This rearrangement joins TRBV6-1 to TRBJ2-5, with 7 bases that match TRBD2. With V trimmed by 6 bases and J by 2 bases, 6 bases remained unmatched. CDR3 length: 14 amino acids. The V gene's germline CDR1 is MNHNS and CDR2 SASEGT. CDR3 sequence: CASSPLADQETQYF. DNA of the CDR3: TGTGCCAGCAGCCCCCTAGCGGATCAAGAGACCCAGTACTTC.

The V and J genes are TRBV29-1 and TRBJ2-7, with TRBD2 as a possible D gene (5 bases). This CDR3 is 14 amino acids long. The germline CDR1 and CDR2 sequences are SQVTM and ANQGSEA. The ends were cut back, 6 bases at V and 6 bases at J, with 21 bases in the middle. The CDR3 is CSVYTRNPGIEQYF. The CDR3 nucleotides are TGCAGCGTCTACACTAGGAACCCTGGTATCGAGCAGTACTTC.

V usage is TRBV25-1 and J usage is TRBJ2-1; TRBD1 agrees at 9 bases. Germline V lookup: CDR1 MGHDK, CDR2 SYGVNS. The CDR3 is made up of 15 amino acids. V shed 3 bases and J 1 base; nucleotides not matched to a gene: 1. The CDR3 reads CASSETGGSYNEQFF. The CDR3, as DNA: TGTGCCAGCAGTGAGACAGGGGGGTCCTACAATGAGCAGTTCTTC.

This rearrangement joins TRBV5-4 to TRBJ2-1; 11 bases fit TRBD2. The CDR3 runs to 18 residues. V lost 5 bases to trimming and J lost 7 bases; unmatched junction nucleotides: 17. Germline assignment: CDR1 SGHNT and CDR2 YYREEE (reference sequence). The CDR3 nucleotides are TGTGCCAGCAGTCGTACCCGACTAGCGGGGAACACAGTAAATGAGCAGTTCTTC. It encodes CASSRTRLAGNTVNEQFF.

This sequence joins TRBV5-1 and TRBJ1-3, with D maybe TRBD1 (5 bases). The V end was cut by 0 bases, the J end by 0 bases, with 7 bases between. The CDR3 length is 15 residues. Looked up from germline, CDR1 is SGHRS and CDR2 is YFSETQ. The CDR3 sequence is CASSLGQSSGNTIYF. In DNA, the CDR3 is TGCGCCAGCAGCTTGGGACAGTCCTCTGGAAACACCATATATTTT.

The chain joins TRBV28 to TRBJ2-3; 12 bases fit TRBD2. The CDR3 has 21 amino acids. V shed 3 bases and J 2 bases; nucleotides not matched to a gene: 18. Germline V CDR1 and CDR2: MDHEN, SYDVKM. CDR3 sequence: CASSFSASGRDPDDPTDTQYF. CDR3 DNA sequence: TGTGCCAGCAGTTTCTCGGCTAGCGGGAGGGACCCAGATGACCCCACAGATACGCAGTATTTT.

The chain combines TRBV2 with TRBJ2-5, with 13 positions matching TRBD2. CDR3 size: 16 residues. V gave up 8 bases and J gave up 1 base; unmatched junction bases: 7. In germline, CDR1 is SNHLY, CDR2 FYNNEI. The CDR3 loop reads CASGEGLAGRQETQYF. The DNA for the CDR3 is TGTGCCAGCGGAGAGGGACTAGCGGGGCGCCAAGAGACCCAGTACTTC.